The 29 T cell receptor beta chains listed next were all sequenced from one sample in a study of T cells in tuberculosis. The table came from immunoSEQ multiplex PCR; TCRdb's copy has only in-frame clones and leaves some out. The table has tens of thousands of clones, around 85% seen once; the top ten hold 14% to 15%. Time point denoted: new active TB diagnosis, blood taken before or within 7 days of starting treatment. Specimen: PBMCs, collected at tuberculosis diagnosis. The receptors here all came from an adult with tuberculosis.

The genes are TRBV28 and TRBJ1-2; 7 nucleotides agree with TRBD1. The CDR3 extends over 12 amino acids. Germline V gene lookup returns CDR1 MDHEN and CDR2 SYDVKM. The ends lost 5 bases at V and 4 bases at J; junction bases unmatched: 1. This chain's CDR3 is CASSTGAYGYTF. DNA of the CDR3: TGTGCCAGCAGTACAGGGGCCTATGGCTACACCTTC.

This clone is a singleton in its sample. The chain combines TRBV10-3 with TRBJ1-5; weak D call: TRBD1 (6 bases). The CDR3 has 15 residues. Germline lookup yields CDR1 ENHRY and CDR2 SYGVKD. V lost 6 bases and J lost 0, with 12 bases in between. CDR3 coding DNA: TGTGCCATCAGGCCGACAGGAAATAGCAATCAGCCCCAGCATTTT. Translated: CAIRPTGNSNQPQHF.

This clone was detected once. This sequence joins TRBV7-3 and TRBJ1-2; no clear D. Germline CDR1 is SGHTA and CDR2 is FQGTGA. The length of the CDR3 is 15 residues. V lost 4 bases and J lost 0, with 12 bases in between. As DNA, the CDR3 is TGTGCCAGCAGCTCCGGAGGCAGCCCTAACTATGGCTACACCTTC. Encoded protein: CASSSGGSPNYGYTF. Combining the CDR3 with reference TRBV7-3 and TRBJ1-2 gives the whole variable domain GAGVSQTPSNKVTEKGKYVELRCDPISGHTALYWYRQSLGQGPEFLIYFQGTGAADDSGLPNDRFFAVRPEGSVSTLKIQRTERGDSAVYLCASSSGGSPNYGYTFGSGTRLTVV.

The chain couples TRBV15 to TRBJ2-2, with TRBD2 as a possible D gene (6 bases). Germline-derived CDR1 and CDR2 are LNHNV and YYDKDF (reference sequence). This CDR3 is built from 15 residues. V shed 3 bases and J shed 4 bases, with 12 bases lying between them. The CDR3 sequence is CATSSGGTATGELFF. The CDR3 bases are TGTGCCACCAGCAGTGGGGGGACGGCCACCGGGGAGCTGTTTTTT.

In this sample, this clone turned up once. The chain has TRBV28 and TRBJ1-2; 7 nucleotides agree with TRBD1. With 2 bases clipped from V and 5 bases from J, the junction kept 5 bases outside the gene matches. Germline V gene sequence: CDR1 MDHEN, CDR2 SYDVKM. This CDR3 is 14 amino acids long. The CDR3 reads CASSLEGAGYGYTF. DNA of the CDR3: TGTGCCAGCAGTTTAGAGGGGGCCGGGTATGGCTACACCTTC.

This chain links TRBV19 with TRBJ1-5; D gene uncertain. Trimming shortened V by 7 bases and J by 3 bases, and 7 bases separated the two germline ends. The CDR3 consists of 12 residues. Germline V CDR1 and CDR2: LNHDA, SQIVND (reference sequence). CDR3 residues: CASNSVNQPQHF. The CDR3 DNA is TGTGCCAGTAATAGCGTCAATCAGCCCCAGCATTTT.

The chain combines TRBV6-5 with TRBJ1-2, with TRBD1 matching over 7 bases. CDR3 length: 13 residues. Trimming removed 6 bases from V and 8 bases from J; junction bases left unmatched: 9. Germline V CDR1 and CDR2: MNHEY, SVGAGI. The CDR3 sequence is CASSIDRENGYTF. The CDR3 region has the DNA TGTGCCAGCAGCATCGACAGGGAGAACGGCTACACCTTC.

In nucleotides, the CDR3 is TGTGCCACCAGCAGAGATACGCGAAACTATGGCTACACCTTC. Translated, it gives CATSRDTRNYGYTF. The J gene is TRBJ1-2, the V gene TRBV15; D unclear. The V end was cut by 0 bases, the J end by 2 bases, with 7 bases between. This CDR3 comprises 14 residues. CDR1 is LNHNV and CDR2 is YYDKDF in the germline V gene (reference sequence).

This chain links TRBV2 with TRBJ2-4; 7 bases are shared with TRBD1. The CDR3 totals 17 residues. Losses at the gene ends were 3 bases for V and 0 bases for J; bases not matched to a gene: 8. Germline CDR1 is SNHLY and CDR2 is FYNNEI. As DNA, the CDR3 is TGTGCCAGCAGTGAGGACGGGACAGTTCTAGCCAAAAACATTCAGTACTTC. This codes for CASSEDGTVLAKNIQYF.

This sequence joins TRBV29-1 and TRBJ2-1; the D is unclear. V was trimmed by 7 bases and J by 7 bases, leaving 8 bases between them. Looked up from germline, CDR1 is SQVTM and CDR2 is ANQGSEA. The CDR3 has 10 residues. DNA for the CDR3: TGCAGCGCCTTATTAAATGAGCAGTTCTTC. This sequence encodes CSALLNEQFF.

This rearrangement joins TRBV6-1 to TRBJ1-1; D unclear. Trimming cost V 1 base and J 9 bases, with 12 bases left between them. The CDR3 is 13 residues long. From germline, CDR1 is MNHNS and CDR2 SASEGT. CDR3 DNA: TGTGCCAGCAGTGAAGGGCAGGTAACAAAAGCTTTCTTT. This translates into CASSEGQVTKAFF.

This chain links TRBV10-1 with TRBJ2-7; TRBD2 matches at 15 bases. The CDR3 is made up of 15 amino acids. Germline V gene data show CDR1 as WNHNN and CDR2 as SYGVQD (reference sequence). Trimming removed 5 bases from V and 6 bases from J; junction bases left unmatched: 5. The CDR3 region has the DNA TGCGCCAGCAGTCCTGGGACTAGCGGGAGGAGCGAGCAGTACTTC. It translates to CASSPGTSGRSEQYF.

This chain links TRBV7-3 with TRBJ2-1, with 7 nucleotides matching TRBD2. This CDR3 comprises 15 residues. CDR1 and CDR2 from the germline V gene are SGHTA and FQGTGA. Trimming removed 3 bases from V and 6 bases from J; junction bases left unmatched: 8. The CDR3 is CASSFGASGGNEQFF. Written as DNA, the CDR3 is TGTGCCAGCAGCTTTGGGGCGTCGGGGGGCAATGAGCAGTTCTTC.

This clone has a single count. The CDR3 coding sequence is TGTGCCAGCAGAGACAGGGGTGGAACAGATACGCAGTATTTT. This gives the protein CASRDRGGTDTQYF. The V gene is TRBV6-6, the J gene TRBJ2-3; TRBD1 matches at 8 bases. Germline V lookup: CDR1 MNHNY, CDR2 SVGAGI (reference sequence). This CDR3 has 14 amino acids. The trim removed 6 bases at V and 3 bases at J, leaving 5 bases unmatched.

CDR3 bases: TGTGCCAGCAGTGGACTGGCCGACTACAATGAGCAGTTCTTC. Its protein product is CASSGLADYNEQFF. The rearrangement joins TRBV6-1 to TRBJ2-1; D not certain. The CDR3 contains 14 residues. V dropped 4 bases and J dropped 3 bases, with 10 bases sitting between them. CDR1 is MNHNS and CDR2 is SASEGT in the germline V gene.

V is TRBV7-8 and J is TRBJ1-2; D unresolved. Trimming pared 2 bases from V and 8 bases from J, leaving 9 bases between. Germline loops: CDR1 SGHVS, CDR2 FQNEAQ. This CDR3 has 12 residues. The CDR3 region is CASSLPMGGYTF. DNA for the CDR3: TGTGCCAGCAGCTTACCGATGGGCGGCTACACCTTC. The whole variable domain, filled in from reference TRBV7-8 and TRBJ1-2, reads GAGVSQSPRYKVAKRGQDVALRCDPISGHVSLFWYQQALGQGPEFLTYFQNEAQLDKSGLPSDRFFAERPEGSVSTLKIQRTQQEDSAVYLCASSLPMGGYTFGSGTRLTVV.

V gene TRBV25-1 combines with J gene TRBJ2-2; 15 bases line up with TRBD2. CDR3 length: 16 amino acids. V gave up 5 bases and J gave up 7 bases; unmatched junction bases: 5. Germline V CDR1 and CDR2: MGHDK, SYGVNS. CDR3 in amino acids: CASSSGLAGGVGELFF. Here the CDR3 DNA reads TGTGCCAGCAGTAGCGGACTAGCGGGAGGGGTCGGGGAGCTGTTTTTT.

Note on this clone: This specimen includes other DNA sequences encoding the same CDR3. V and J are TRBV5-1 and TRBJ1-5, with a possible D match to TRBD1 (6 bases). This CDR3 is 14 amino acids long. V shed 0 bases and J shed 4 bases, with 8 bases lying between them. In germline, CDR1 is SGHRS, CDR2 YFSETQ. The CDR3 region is CASSLGTGNQPQHF. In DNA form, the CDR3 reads TGCGCCAGCAGCTTGGGCACAGGGAATCAGCCCCAGCATTTT.

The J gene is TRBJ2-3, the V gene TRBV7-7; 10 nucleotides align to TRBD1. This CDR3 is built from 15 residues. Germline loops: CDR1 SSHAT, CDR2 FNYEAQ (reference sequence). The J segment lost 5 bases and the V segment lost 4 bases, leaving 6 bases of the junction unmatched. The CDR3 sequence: CASSSTGGAEDTQYF. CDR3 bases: TGTGCCAGCAGCTCGACAGGGGGCGCGGAAGATACGCAGTATTTT.

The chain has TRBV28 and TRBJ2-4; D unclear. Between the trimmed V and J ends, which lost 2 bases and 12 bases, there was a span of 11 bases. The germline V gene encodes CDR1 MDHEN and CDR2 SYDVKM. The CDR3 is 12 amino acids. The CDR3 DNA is TGTGCCAGCAGTTTACTTCAACAGCCTCAGTACTTC. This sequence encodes CASSLLQQPQYF.

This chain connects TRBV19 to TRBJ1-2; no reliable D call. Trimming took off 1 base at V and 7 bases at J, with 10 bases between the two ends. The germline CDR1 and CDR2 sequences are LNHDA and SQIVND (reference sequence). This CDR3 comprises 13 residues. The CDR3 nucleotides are TGTGCCAGTAGTATAGCCCTGACTAGTGGCTACACCTTC. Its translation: CASSIALTSGYTF.

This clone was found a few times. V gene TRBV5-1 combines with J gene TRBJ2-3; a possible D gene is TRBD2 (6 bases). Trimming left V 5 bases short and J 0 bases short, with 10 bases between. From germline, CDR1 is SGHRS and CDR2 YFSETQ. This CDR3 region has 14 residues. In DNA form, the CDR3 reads TGCGCCAGCAGGGAGGGGCCTAGCACAGATACGCAGTATTTT. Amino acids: CASREGPSTDTQYF.

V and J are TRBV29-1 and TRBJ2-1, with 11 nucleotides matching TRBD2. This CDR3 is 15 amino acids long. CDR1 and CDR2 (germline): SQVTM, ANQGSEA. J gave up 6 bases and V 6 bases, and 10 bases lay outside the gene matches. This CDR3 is CSVSSGRALSNEQFF. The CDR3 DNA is TGCAGCGTGAGTAGCGGGAGGGCCCTTAGCAATGAGCAGTTCTTC.

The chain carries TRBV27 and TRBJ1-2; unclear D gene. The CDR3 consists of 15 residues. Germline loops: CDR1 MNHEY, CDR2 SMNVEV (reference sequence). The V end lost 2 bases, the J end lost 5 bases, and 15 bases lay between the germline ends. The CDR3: CASSLGAPTRYGYTF. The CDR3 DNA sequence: TGTGCCAGCAGTTTAGGAGCACCGACTAGGTATGGCTACACCTTC.

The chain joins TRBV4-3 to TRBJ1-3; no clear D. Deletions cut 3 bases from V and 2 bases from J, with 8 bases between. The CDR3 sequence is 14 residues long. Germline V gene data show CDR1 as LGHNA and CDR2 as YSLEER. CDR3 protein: CASSQEITGNTIYF. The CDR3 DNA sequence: TGCGCCAGCAGCCAGGAGATAACTGGAAACACCATATATTTT.

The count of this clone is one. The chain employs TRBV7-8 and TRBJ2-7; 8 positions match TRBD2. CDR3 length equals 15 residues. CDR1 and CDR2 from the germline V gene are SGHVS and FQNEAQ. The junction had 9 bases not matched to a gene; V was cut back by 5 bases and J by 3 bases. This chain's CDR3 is CASSVRVAGYYEQYF. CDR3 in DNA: TGTGCCAGCAGCGTTCGAGTAGCGGGGTACTACGAGCAGTACTTC. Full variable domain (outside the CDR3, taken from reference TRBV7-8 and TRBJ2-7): GAGVSQSPRYKVAKRGQDVALRCDPISGHVSLFWYQQALGQGPEFLTYFQNEAQLDKSGLPSDRFFAERPEGSVSTLKIQRTQQEDSAVYLCASSVRVAGYYEQYFGPGTRLTVT.

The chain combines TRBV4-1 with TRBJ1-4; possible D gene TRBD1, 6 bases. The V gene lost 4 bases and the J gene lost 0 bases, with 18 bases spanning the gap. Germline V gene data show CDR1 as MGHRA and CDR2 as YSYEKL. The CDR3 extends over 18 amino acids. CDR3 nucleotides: TGCGCCAGCAGCCGACAGGACTTAAGATTTGCAACTAATGAAAAACTGTTTTTT. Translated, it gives CASSRQDLRFATNEKLFF.

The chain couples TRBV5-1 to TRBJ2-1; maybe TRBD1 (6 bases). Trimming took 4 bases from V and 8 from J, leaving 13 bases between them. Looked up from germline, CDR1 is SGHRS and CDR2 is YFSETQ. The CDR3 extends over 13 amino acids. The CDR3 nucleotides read TGCGCCAGCAGCCGGACAGATGAAGATGAGCAGTTCTTC. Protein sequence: CASSRTDEDEQFF.

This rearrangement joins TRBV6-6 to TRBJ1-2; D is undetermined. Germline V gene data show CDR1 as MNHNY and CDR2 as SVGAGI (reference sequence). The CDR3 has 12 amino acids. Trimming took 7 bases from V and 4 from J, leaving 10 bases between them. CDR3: CASTRLLYGYTF. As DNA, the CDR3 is TGTGCCAGCACTAGACTTCTCTATGGCTACACCTTC.